The 32 T cell receptor beta chains below were found in one sample sequenced in a study of blood T cell repertoires in COVID-19. The protocol was immunoSEQ multiplex PCR, while the TCRdb copy is restricted to in-frame clones and leaves out a portion. The sample comprises approximately 300,000 clones, 89% of which are singletons, and roughly 6.5% rests with the top ten. The sample comprised peripheral blood. The receptors derive from a man younger than 35 who had recovered from COVID-19.

This chain uses TRBV14 with TRBJ1-2, with D hard to call. Germline CDR1 is SGHDN and CDR2 is FVKESK. The CDR3 loop spans 14 amino acids. Trimming removed 1 base at V and 1 base at J, with 7 bases between. In nucleotides, the CDR3 is TGTGCCAGCAGCCAAGTCCACAGTAACTATGGCTACACCTTC. It specifies CASSQVHSNYGYTF.

The J gene is TRBJ2-2, the V gene TRBV7-6; 8 bases agree with TRBD1. CDR1 and CDR2 (germline): SGHVS, FNYEAQ. The CDR3 is 15 residues long. V dropped 5 bases and J dropped 5; count of bases not matched to a gene: 7. The CDR3 DNA follows: TGTGCCAGCAGCCCTCGACAGGGGATGACCGGGGAGCTGTTTTTT. Translating it yields CASSPRQGMTGELFF.

The V and J genes are TRBV29-1 and TRBJ2-7, with a tentative D call TRBD1 (5 bases). The CDR3 runs to 12 residues. V shed 0 bases and J shed 7 bases, with 10 bases lying between them. Germline V CDR1 and CDR2: SQVTM, ANQGSEA. The DNA for the CDR3 is TGCAGCGTTGAAGATTTTCAGGGAGAGCAGTACTTC. This codes for CSVEDFQGEQYF.

The rearrangement joins TRBV6-5 to TRBJ2-1, with a possible D match to TRBD1 (6 bases). Per germline, CDR1 MNHEY and CDR2 SVGAGI. Trimming cost V 6 bases and J 6 bases, with 18 bases left between them. The CDR3 is 15 residues long. This chain's CDR3 is CASRLALEQGNEQFF. For the CDR3, the DNA is TGTGCCAGCAGACTCGCCTTGGAACAGGGCAATGAGCAGTTCTTC.

V is TRBV5-4 and J is TRBJ1-1; D is perhaps TRBD1 (6 bases). The CDR3 consists of 14 residues. Trimming cost V 9 bases and J 2 bases, with 17 bases left between them. Germline V CDR1 and CDR2: SGHNT, YYREEE (reference sequence). CDR3 sequence: CATRGGGGNTEAFF. Here the CDR3 DNA reads TGTGCCACCAGGGGCGGGGGCGGAAACACTGAAGCTTTCTTT.

The gene calls are TRBV29-1 and TRBJ2-7, with D tentatively TRBD1 (5 bases). The V end was cut by 5 bases, the J end by 2 bases, with 16 bases between. Germline V lookup: CDR1 SQVTM, CDR2 ANQGSEA. The CDR3 length is 14 residues. The CDR3 loop reads CSVLWGRPPYEQYF. The DNA for the CDR3 is TGCAGCGTTCTGTGGGGCCGACCTCCCTACGAGCAGTACTTC.

The chain links TRBV10-1 to TRBJ2-3, with 12 positions matching TRBD2. CDR1 is WNHNN and CDR2 is SYGVQD in the germline V gene (reference sequence). This CDR3 contains 15 residues. J lost 1 base, V lost 6 bases, and 2 bases had no gene match. The CDR3 DNA is TGCGCCAGCAGCCGGACTAGCGGGGGCACAGATACGCAGTATTTT. Translated: CASSRTSGGTDTQYF.

There are a few counts of this clone. The V gene is TRBV7-9, the J gene TRBJ1-1, with a tentative D call TRBD1 (5 bases). Trimming took off 5 bases at V and 7 bases at J, with 14 bases between the two ends. From germline, CDR1 is SEHNR and CDR2 FQNEAQ (reference sequence). The CDR3 has 13 residues. The CDR3 is CASSPAGGIEAFF. In DNA, the CDR3 is TGTGCCAGCAGCCCCGCCGGGGGAATTGAAGCTTTCTTT.

The chain is built from TRBV7-3 and TRBJ2-7; 8 positions agree with TRBD1. Germline V gene data show CDR1 as SGHTA and CDR2 as FQGTGA. The length of the CDR3 is 15 residues. J was trimmed by 5 bases and V by 2 bases; bases with no gene match: 8. In DNA form, the CDR3 reads TGTGCCAGCAGCTTAGAGCAGGGGGCGCTCCACGAGCAGTACTTC. This gives the protein CASSLEQGALHEQYF.

The chain is built from TRBV5-6 and TRBJ1-2; 8 positions agree with TRBD1. CDR1 and CDR2 from the germline V gene are SGHDT and YYEEEE. V lost 3 bases and J lost 5; bases outside the gene matches: 6. The CDR3 extends over 14 amino acids. CDR3 DNA: TGTGCCAGCAGCTCGGACAGGGTATTATATGGCTACACCTTC. Amino acids: CASSSDRVLYGYTF.

This clone was seen ten or more times. The DNA for the CDR3 is TGTGCCAGCAGCTTATTGGGACAGGGGACGGATGAGCAGTTCTTC. This translates into CASSLLGQGTDEQFF. The rearrangement uses TRBV7-9 and TRBJ2-1; TRBD1 aligns across 10 bases. From germline, CDR1 is SEHNR and CDR2 FQNEAQ (reference sequence). V was pared by 2 bases and J by 8 bases, with 6 bases of the junction left unmatched. The CDR3 sequence is 15 residues long.

The rearrangement joins TRBV4-2 to TRBJ2-6; D ambiguous. The CDR3 contains 16 residues. Germline values: CDR1 LGHNA, CDR2 YNFKEQ. The ends were cut back, 1 base at V and 0 bases at J, with 7 bases in the middle. This CDR3 reads CASSQGGHSGANVLTF. In DNA form, the CDR3 reads TGTGCCAGCAGCCAAGGCGGTCACTCTGGGGCCAACGTCCTGACTTTC.

The V gene is TRBV11-1, the J gene TRBJ2-7; no clear D. Germline-derived CDR1 and CDR2 are SGHAT and FQDESV (reference sequence). The length of the CDR3 is 14 residues. V gave up 5 bases and J gave up 3 bases, with 14 bases separating them. The CDR3 nucleotides read TGTGCCAGCAGCCCCCTTAGCTCCCTCTACGAGCAGTACTTC. Translating gives CASSPLSSLYEQYF.

The rearrangement joins TRBV5-8 to TRBJ2-1; TRBD1 aligns across 9 bases. This CDR3 spans 18 amino acids. CDR1 is SGHTS and CDR2 is YDEGEE in the germline V gene. Unmatched junction bases numbered 14, after V lost 0 bases and J lost 7 bases. CDR3 protein: CASSLGTWTGVPGNEQFF. CDR3 sequence (DNA): TGTGCCAGCAGCTTGGGGACCTGGACAGGGGTCCCGGGGAATGAGCAGTTCTTC.

The rearrangement uses TRBV19 and TRBJ2-7; TRBD1 aligns across 8 bases. Trimming cost V 5 bases and J 5 bases; bases outside gene matches: 8. The CDR3 contains 14 residues. Germline values: CDR1 LNHDA, CDR2 SQIVND (reference sequence). This chain's CDR3 is CASSLGQGLDEQYF. Here the CDR3 DNA reads TGTGCCAGTAGTCTCGGACAGGGTCTCGACGAGCAGTACTTC.

The rearrangement joins TRBV29-1 to TRBJ2-5, with D perhaps matching TRBD1 (5 bases). CDR3 length: 11 amino acids. V gave up 3 bases and J gave up 5 bases, with 7 bases separating them. The V gene's germline CDR1 is SQVTM and CDR2 ANQGSEA. The CDR3: CSVEGLETQYF. The CDR3, as DNA: TGCAGCGTTGAGGGGCTTGAGACCCAGTACTTC. Looking up the rest from reference TRBV29-1 and TRBJ2-5 gives the full variable domain: SAVISQKPSRDICQRGTSLTIQCQVDSQVTMMFWYRQQPGQSLTLIATANQGSEATYESGFVIDKFPISRPNLTFSTLTVSNMSPEDSSIYLCSVEGLETQYFGPGTRLLVL.

The chain uses TRBV19 and TRBJ1-2; tentative D call: TRBD1 (6 bases). This CDR3 comprises 14 residues. The ends were cut back, 2 bases at V and 6 bases at J, with 13 bases in the middle. Germline values: CDR1 LNHDA, CDR2 SQIVND (reference sequence). The DNA of the CDR3 is TGTGCCAGTAGTATACTGGACAGATCGAATGGCTACACCTTC. Its protein product is CASSILDRSNGYTF.

The rearrangement joins TRBV19 to TRBJ2-1; 8 nucleotides align to TRBD1. V lost 5 bases, J lost 8 bases, and 8 bases stayed unmatched. Per germline, CDR1 LNHDA and CDR2 SQIVND (reference sequence). CDR3 length: 14 amino acids. CDR3 in DNA: TGTGCCAGTAGTCGACAGGGGACGTTCGATGAGCAGTTCTTC. This encodes CASSRQGTFDEQFF.

This rearrangement joins TRBV7-2 to TRBJ2-1; 8 nucleotides line up with TRBD1. V shed 5 bases, J shed 5 bases, and the junction held 5 bases outside the gene matches. Germline CDR1 SGHTA, CDR2 FQGNSA. The CDR3 extends over 14 amino acids. In nucleotides, the CDR3 is TGTGCCAGCAGCATGACAGGGGAACACAATGAGCAGTTCTTC. Residues: CASSMTGEHNEQFF. The full variable domain, completed using reference TRBV7-2 and TRBJ2-1, is GAGVSQSPSNKVTEKGKDVELRCDPISGHTALYWYRQSLGQGLEFLIYFQGNSAPDKSGLPSDRFSAERTGGSVSTLTIQRTQQEDSAVYLCASSMTGEHNEQFFGPGTRLTVL.

The J gene is TRBJ1-1, the V gene TRBV3-1 (or the pseudogene TRBV3-2); D ambiguous. The V gene's germline CDR1 is LGHDT and CDR2 YNNKEL (reference sequence). This CDR3 is built from 13 residues. The V end lost 1 base, the J end lost 7 bases, and 10 bases lay between the germline ends. The CDR3 loop reads CASSQAGRYEAFF. The CDR3 bases are TGTGCCAGCAGCCAAGCAGGTCGATATGAAGCTTTCTTT.

This chain connects TRBV21-1 to TRBJ1-2; the table assigns TRBD1, which was not confirmed against the DNA. TRBV21-1 is noted as a pseudogene. The CDR3 covers 14 residues. The CDR3 coding sequence is TGTGCCAGCAGCAAAGGAAAAGGGGACATTGGCTACACCTTC. Its translation is CASSKGKGDIGYTF.

The chain links TRBV14 to TRBJ2-2, with D possibly being TRBD2 (6 bases). The CDR3 is made up of 16 amino acids. From germline, CDR1 is SGHDN and CDR2 FVKESK. The V end was cut by 4 bases, the J end by 5 bases, with 17 bases between. The CDR3 reads CASSRLVGGDTGELFF. Written as DNA, the CDR3 is TGTGCCAGCAGCCGCCTCGTGGGGGGTGATACCGGGGAGCTGTTTTTT.

The chain recombines TRBV27 with TRBJ1-5, with 9 bases aligning to TRBD1. Trimming took 5 bases from V and 3 from J; bases not matched to a gene: 14. The CDR3 covers 18 residues. Germline lookup yields CDR1 MNHEY and CDR2 SMNVEV (reference sequence). DNA for the CDR3: TGTGCCAGCAGTGTCGCCGGGACAGGGCTCCTTCACAATCAGCCCCAGCATTTT. It specifies CASSVAGTGLLHNQPQHF.

The chain uses TRBV6-5 and TRBJ1-5; weak D call: TRBD1 (6 bases). The CDR3 extends over 14 amino acids. Germline lookup yields CDR1 MNHEY and CDR2 SVGAGI. V was cut by 5 bases and J by 6 bases, with 14 bases left in between. In nucleotides, the CDR3 is TGTGCCAGCAGTACGAGGGGGTCGGGTCAGCCCCAGCATTTT. This encodes CASSTRGSGQPQHF.

Here the CDR3 DNA reads TGTGCCAGTAGTATGGGGACAGCGAATCAGCCCCAGCATTTT. Protein: CASSMGTANQPQHF. V is TRBV19 and J is TRBJ1-5; 7 bases agree with TRBD1. The CDR3 totals 14 residues. CDR1 and CDR2 from the germline V gene are LNHDA and SQIVND (reference sequence). The J segment lost 4 bases and the V segment lost 3 bases, leaving 3 bases of the junction unmatched.

The chain uses TRBV25-1 and TRBJ1-5; TRBD1 matches at 7 bases. The trim removed 2 bases at V and 2 bases at J, leaving 0 bases unmatched. This CDR3 contains 14 residues. CDR1 is MGHDK and CDR2 is SYGVNS in the germline V gene. CDR3 bases: TGTGCCAGCAGTGAAACAGGGGGCAATCAGCCCCAGCATTTT. This sequence encodes CASSETGGNQPQHF.

The chain carries TRBV7-6 and TRBJ2-3; perhaps TRBD1 as D (6 bases). Germline lookup yields CDR1 SGHVS and CDR2 FNYEAQ. This CDR3 contains 18 residues. Deletions cut 0 bases from V and 4 bases from J, with 20 bases between. CDR3 protein: CASSLARGSQGGADTQYF. CDR3 nucleotide sequence: TGTGCCAGCAGCTTAGCGAGGGGCTCACAGGGTGGGGCAGATACGCAGTATTTT.

The chain links TRBV19 to TRBJ2-1; 10 bases map to TRBD1. The length of the CDR3 is 14 residues. V gave up 8 bases and J gave up 1 base; unmatched junction bases: 2. Germline-derived CDR1 and CDR2 are LNHDA and SQIVND (reference sequence). CDR3 DNA: TGTGCCAGTGGGACAGGGGTTTCCTACAATGAGCAGTTCTTC. Its translation: CASGTGVSYNEQFF.

The chain links TRBV6-5 to TRBJ2-7; D is perhaps TRBD2 (5 bases). Per germline, CDR1 MNHEY and CDR2 SVGAGI. Trimming took 8 bases from V and 4 from J, leaving 18 bases between them. CDR3 length: 14 amino acids. DNA for the CDR3: TGTGCCAGCTTAGGACGGGGAGAGCGGTACGAGCAGTACTTC. Translated, it gives CASLGRGERYEQYF.

The chain has TRBV6-2 or TRBV6-3 and TRBJ1-1, with 7 bases matching TRBD1. CDR1 and CDR2 from the germline V gene are MNHEY and SVGEGT. CDR3 length: 17 amino acids. Germline trimming cut 0 bases from V and 2 bases from J; bases unmatched to any gene: 9. The CDR3 sequence is CASSYSDRAGFNTEAFF. In nucleotides, the CDR3 is TGTGCCAGCAGTTACTCCGACAGGGCGGGTTTTAACACTGAAGCTTTCTTT.

This sequence joins TRBV19 and TRBJ1-5, with 7 bases matching TRBD1. V trimming: 4 bases; J trimming: 8 bases; junction bases outside the gene matches: 2. The CDR3 is 12 residues long. Germline loops: CDR1 LNHDA, CDR2 SQIVND (reference sequence). The CDR3: CASSSQGEPQHF. The CDR3 nucleotides read TGTGCCAGTAGTAGCCAGGGGGAGCCCCAGCATTTT. Full variable domain (rest looked up from reference TRBV19 and TRBJ1-5): DGGITQSPKYLFRKEGQNVTLSCEQNLNHDAMYWYRQDPGQGLRLIYYSQIVNDFQKGDIAEGYSVSREKKESFPLTVTSAQKNPTAFYLCASSSQGEPQHFGDGTRLSIL.

This rearrangement joins TRBV6-6 to TRBJ2-2; unclear D gene. Trimming took 8 bases from V and 8 from J, leaving 18 bases between them. CDR3 length: 14 amino acids. Germline loops: CDR1 MNHNY, CDR2 SVGAGI (reference sequence). The CDR3 bases are TGTGCCAGCCGAGAACTCACGGGTTCAGGGGAGCTGTTTTTT. Protein product: CASRELTGSGELFF.